This TCR beta chain was identified during a study of technical replicates of blood from a few donors. Sequencing used immunoSEQ multiplex PCR; TCRdb keeps in-frame clones, though not all of them. The repertoire holds 50,000 to 70,000 clones, with approximately 90% as singletons. Trimming took 2 bases from V and 0 from J, leaving 2 bases between them. The CDR3 sequence is 13 residues long. Germline loops: CDR1 MNHEY, CDR2 SMNVEV (reference sequence). The chain combines TRBV27 with TRBJ1-5; D is undetermined. The TCR sequence derives from a human donor in good health. Some clones in this sample may be carry-over from other donors' samples. The specimen sequenced was PBMCs. CDR3 coding DNA: TGTGCCAGCAGTTTACATAGCAATCAGCCCCAGCATTTT. It specifies CASSLHSNQPQHF.